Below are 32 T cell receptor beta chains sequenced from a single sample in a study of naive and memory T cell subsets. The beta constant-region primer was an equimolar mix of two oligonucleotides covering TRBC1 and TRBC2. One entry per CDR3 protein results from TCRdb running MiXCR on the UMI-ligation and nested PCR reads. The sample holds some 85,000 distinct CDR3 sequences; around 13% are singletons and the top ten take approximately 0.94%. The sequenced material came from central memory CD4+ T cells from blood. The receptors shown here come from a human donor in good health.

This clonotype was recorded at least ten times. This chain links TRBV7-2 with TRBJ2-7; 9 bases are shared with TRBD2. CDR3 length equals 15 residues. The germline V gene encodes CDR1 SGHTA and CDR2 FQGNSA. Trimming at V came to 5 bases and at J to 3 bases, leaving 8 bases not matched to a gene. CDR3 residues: CASSKGAGGVYEQYF. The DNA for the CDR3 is TGTGCCAGCAGCAAAGGGGCGGGAGGGGTCTACGAGCAGTACTTC.

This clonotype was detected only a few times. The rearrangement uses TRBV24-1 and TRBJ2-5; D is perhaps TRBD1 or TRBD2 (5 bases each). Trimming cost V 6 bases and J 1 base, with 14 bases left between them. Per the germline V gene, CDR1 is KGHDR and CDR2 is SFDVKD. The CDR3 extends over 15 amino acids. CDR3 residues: CATSQSWGIQETQYF. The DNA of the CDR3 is TGTGCCACCAGTCAGAGCTGGGGGATCCAAGAGACCCAGTACTTC.

CDR3 loop: CASSRNTGQPQHF. The CDR3 DNA sequence: TGTGCCAGCAGCCGAAACACCGGTCAGCCCCAGCATTTT. V gene TRBV7-2 combines with J gene TRBJ1-5; no clear D gene. The length of the CDR3 is 13 residues. V shed 5 bases and J shed 6 bases, with 11 bases lying between them. The germline CDR1 and CDR2 sequences are SGHTA and FQGNSA.

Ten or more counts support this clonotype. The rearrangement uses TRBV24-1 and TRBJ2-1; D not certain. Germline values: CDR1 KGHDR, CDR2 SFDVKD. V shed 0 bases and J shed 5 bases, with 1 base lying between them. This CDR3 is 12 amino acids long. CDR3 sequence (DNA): TGTGCCACCAGTGATTTGGACAATGAGCAGTTCTTC. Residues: CATSDLDNEQFF.

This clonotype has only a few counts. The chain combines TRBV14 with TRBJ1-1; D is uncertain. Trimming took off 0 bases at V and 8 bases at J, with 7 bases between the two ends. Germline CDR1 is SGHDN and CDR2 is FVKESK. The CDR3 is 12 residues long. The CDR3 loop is CASSQDSREAFF. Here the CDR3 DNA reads TGTGCCAGCAGCCAAGATTCGAGAGAAGCTTTCTTT.

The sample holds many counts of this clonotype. The CDR3 loop is CASSLAGGNYEQYF. DNA for the CDR3: TGCGCCAGCAGTCTAGCGGGAGGTAACTACGAGCAGTACTTC. V is TRBV10-2 and J is TRBJ2-7; 11 nucleotides agree with TRBD2. Germline CDR1 is WSHSY and CDR2 is SAAADI. After removal of 5 bases from V and 3 bases from J, the junction contained 3 bases not matched to a gene. This CDR3 region has 14 residues.

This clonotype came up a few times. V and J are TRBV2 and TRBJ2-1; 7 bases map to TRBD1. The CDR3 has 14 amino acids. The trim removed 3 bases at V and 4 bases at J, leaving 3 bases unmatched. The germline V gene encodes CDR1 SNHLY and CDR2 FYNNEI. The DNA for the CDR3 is TGTGCCAGCAGTGAGACAGGGTGGTACAATGAGCAGTTCTTC. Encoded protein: CASSETGWYNEQFF.

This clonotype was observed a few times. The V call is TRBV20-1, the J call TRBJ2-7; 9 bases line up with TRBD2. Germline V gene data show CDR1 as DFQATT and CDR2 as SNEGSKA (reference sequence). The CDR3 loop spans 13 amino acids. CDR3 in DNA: TGCAGGACGACTAGCGGAACCTCCTACGAGCAGTACTTC. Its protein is CRTTSGTSYEQYF.

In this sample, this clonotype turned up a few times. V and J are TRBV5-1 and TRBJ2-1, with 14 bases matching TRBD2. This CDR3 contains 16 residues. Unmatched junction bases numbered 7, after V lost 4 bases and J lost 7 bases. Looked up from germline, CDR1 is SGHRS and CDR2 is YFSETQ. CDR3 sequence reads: CASSPTSGRASNEQFF. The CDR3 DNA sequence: TGCGCCAGCAGCCCGACTAGCGGGAGGGCGAGTAATGAGCAGTTCTTC. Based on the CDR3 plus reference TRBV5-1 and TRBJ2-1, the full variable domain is KAGVTQTPRYLIKTRGQQVTLSCSPISGHRSVSWYQQTPGQGLQFLFEYFSETQRNKGNFPGRFSGRQFSNSRSEMNVSTLELGDSALYLCASSPTSGRASNEQFFGPGTRLTVL.

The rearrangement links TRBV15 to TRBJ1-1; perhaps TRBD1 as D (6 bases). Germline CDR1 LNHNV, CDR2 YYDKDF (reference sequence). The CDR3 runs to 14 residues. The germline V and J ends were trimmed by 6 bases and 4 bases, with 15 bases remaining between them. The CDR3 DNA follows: TGTGCCACCAGTAGAACACAGGGTGGCACTGAAGCTTTCTTT. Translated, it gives CATSRTQGGTEAFF. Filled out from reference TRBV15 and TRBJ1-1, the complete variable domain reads DAMVIQNPRYQVTQFGKPVTLSCSQTLNHNVMYWYQQKSSQAPKLLFHYYDKDFNNEADTPDNFQSRRPNTSFCFLDIRSPGLGDTAMYLCATSRTQGGTEAFFGQGTRLTVV.

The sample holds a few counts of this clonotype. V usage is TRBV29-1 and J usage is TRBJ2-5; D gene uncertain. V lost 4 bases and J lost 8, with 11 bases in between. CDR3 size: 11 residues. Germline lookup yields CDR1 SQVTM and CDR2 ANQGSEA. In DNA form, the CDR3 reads TGCAGCGTTGCTGCTACAATCACCCAGTACTTC. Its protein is CSVAATITQYF.

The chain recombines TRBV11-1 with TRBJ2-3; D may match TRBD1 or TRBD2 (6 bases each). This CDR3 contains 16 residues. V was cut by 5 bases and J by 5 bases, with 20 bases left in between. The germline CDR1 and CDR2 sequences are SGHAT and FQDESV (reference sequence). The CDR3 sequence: CASSLDPGAGQDTQYF. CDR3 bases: TGTGCCAGCAGCCTAGACCCGGGGGCGGGTCAAGATACGCAGTATTTT.

CDR3 sequence: CAISFAGDNEQFF. The CDR3 DNA reads TGTGCCATCAGTTTCGCGGGGGACAATGAGCAGTTCTTC. The V gene is TRBV10-3, the J gene TRBJ2-1; the match to TRBD2 covers 7 bases. Germline V gene sequence: CDR1 ENHRY, CDR2 SYGVKD. The V gene end was trimmed by 5 bases and the J gene end by 5 bases; junction bases not matched to a gene: 3. The CDR3 loop spans 13 amino acids.

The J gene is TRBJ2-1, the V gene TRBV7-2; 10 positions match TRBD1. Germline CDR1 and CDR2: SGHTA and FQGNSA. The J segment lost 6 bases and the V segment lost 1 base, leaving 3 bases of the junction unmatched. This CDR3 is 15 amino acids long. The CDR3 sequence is CASSLGRTGGNEQFF. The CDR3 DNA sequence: TGTGCCAGCAGCTTAGGCAGGACAGGGGGCAATGAGCAGTTCTTC.

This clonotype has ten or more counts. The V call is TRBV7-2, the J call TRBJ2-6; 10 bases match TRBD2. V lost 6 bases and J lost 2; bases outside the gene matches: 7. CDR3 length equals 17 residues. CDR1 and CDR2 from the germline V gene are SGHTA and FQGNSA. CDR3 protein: CASSYPSGSAGANVLTF. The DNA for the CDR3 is TGTGCCAGCAGTTACCCTAGCGGGAGTGCTGGGGCCAACGTCCTGACTTTC.

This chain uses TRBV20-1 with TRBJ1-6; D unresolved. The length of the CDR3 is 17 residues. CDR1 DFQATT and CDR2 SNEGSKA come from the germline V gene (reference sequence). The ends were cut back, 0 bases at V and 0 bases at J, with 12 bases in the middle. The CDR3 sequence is CSARDNVGSSYNSPLHF. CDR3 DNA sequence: TGCAGTGCTAGAGATAACGTGGGTAGCTCCTATAATTCACCCCTCCACTTT.

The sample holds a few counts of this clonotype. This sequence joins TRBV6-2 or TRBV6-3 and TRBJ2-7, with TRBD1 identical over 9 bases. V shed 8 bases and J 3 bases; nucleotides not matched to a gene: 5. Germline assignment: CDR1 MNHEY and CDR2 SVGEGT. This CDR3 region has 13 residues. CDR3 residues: CASVSGQGYEQYF. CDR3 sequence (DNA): TGTGCCAGCGTTTCGGGACAGGGCTACGAGCAGTACTTC.

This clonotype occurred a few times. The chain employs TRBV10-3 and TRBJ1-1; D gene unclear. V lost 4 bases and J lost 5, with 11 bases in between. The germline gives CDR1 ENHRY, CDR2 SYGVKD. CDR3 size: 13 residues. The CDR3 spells CAISVQPRTEAFF. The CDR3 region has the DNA TGTGCCATCAGTGTCCAGCCCCGTACTGAAGCTTTCTTT.

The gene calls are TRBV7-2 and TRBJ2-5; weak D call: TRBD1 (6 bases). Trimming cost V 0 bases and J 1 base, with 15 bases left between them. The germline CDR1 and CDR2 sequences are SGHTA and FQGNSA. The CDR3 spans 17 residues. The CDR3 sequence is CASSLAPGGVPQETQYF. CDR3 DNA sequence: TGTGCCAGCAGCTTAGCGCCTGGGGGCGTGCCCCAAGAGACCCAGTACTTC.

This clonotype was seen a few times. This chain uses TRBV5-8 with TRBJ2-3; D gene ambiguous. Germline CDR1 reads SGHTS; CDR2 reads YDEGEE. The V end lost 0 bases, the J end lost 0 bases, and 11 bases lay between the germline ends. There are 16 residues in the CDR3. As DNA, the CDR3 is TGTGCCAGCAGCTTGGGCAGGTCGATTAGCACAGATACGCAGTATTTT. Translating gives CASSLGRSISTDTQYF.

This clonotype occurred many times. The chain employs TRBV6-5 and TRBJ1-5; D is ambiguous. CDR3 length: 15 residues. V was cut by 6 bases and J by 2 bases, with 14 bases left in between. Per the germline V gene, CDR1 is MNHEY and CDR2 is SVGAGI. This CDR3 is CASRGTRTGNQPQHF. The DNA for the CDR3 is TGTGCCAGCAGGGGTACCAGGACGGGCAATCAGCCCCAGCATTTT.

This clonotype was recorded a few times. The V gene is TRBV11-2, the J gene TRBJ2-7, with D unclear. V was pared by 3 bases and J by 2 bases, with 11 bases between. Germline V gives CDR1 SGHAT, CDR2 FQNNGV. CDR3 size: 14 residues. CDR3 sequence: CASSLFGRAYEQYF. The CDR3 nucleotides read TGTGCCAGCAGCTTGTTTGGCAGAGCCTACGAGCAGTACTTC.

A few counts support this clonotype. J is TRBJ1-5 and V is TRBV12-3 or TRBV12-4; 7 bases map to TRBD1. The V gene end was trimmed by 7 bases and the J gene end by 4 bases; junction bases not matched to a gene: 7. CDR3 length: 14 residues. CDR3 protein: CASNPGQLNQPQHF. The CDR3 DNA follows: TGTGCCAGCAATCCGGGACAGCTGAATCAGCCCCAGCATTTT.

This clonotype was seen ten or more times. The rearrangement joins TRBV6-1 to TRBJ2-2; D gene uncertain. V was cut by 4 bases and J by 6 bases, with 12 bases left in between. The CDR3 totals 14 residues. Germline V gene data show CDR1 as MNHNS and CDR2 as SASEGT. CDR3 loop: CASSVVRGPGELFF. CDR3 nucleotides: TGTGCCAGCAGTGTGGTTCGTGGTCCCGGGGAGCTGTTTTTT.

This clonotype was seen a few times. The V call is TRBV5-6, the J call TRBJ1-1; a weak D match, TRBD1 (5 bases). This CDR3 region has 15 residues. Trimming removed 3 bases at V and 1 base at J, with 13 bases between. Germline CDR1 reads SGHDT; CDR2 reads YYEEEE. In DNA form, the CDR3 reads TGTGCCAGCAGCTCGCTGACAGCTCGGAACACTGAAGCTTTCTTT. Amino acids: CASSSLTARNTEAFF.

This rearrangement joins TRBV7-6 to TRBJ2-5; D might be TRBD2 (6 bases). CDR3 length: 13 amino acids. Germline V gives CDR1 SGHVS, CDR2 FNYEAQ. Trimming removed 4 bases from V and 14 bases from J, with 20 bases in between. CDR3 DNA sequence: TGTGCCAGCAGCTCGATGGAGGCGGGGCTCCCCTACTTC. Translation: CASSSMEAGLPYF.

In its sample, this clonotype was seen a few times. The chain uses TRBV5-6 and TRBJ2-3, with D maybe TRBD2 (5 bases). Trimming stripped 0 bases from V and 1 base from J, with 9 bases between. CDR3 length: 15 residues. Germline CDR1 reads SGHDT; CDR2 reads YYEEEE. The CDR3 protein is CASSLGLAGTDTQYF. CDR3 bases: TGTGCCAGCAGCTTGGGGCTAGCCGGCACAGATACGCAGTATTTT.

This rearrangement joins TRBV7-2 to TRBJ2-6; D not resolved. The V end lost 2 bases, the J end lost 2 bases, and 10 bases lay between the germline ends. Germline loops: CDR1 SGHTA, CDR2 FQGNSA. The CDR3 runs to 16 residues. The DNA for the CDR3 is TGTGCCAGCAGCTTAAGTGCTGGGGCTGGGGCCAACGTCCTGACTTTC. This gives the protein CASSLSAGAGANVLTF.

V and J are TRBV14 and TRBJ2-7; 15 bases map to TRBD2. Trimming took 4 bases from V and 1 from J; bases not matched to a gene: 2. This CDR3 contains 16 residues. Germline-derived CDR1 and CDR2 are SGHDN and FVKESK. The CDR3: CASSPGLAGGSYEQYF. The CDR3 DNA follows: TGTGCCAGCAGCCCGGGACTAGCGGGAGGTTCCTACGAGCAGTACTTC.

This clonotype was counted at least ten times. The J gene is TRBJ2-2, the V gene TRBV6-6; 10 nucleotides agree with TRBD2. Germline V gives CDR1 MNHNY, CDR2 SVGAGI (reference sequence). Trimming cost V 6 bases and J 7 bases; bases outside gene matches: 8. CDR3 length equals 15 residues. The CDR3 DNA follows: TGTGCCAGCAGGATCAGCGGGAGGGCCGACGGGGAGCTGTTTTTT. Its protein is CASRISGRADGELFF.

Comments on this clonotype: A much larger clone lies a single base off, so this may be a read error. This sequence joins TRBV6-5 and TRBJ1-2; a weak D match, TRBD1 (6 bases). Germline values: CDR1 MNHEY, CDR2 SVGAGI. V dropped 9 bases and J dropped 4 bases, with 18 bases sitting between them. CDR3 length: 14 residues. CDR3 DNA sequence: TGTGCCAGTAAAAAGGACAGACAACCCTATGGCTACACCTTC. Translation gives CASKKDRQPYGYTF.

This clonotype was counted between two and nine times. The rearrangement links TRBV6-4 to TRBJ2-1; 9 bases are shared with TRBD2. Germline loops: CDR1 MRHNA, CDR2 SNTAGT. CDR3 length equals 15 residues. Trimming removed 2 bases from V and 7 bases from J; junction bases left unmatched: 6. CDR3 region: CASSDVSGGANEQFF. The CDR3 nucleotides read TGTGCCAGCAGTGACGTTAGCGGGGGAGCAAATGAGCAGTTCTTC.